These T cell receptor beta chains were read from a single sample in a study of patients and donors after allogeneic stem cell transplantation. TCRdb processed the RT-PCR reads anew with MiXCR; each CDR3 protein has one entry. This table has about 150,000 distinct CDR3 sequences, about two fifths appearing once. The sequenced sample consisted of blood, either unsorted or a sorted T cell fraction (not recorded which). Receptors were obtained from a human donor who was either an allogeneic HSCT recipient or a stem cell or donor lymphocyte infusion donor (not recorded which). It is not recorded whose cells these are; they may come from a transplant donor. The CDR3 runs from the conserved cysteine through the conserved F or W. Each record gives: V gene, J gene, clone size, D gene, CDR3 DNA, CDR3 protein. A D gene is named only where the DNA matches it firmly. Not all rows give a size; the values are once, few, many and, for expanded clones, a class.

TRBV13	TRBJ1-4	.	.	TGTGCCAGCAGCTTAAGGTCCCGCCTCTATGAAAAACTGTTTTTT	CASSLRSRLYEKLFF
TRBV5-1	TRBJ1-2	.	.	TGCGCCAGCAGCTTGGATTCGGCTCCCTATGGCTACACCTTC	CASSLDSAPYGYTF
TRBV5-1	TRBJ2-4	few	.	TGCGCCAGCAGCGCACCGGACGGGAAAAACATTCAGTACTTC	CASSAPDGKNIQYF
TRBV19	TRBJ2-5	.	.	TGTGCCACTGAGGGAGTTGGTCAAGAGACCCAGTACTTC	CATEGVGQETQYF
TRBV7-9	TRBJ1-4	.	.	TGTGCCAGCAGCTCATCAGGGAGGTTGGGTGAAAAACTGTTTTTT	CASSSSGRLGEKLFF
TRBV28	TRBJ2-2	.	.	TGTGCCAGCAGTTTAGAACCGGGGGCGCCCTTCGGGGAGCTGTTTTTT	CASSLEPGAPFGELFF
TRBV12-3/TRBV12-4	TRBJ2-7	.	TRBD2	TGTGCCAGCAGCCTGCCTAGCGGGGGGAAACACGAGCAGTACTTC	CASSLPSGGKHEQYF
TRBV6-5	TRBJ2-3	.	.	TGTGCCAGCAGTCTCCAGCCAGGGGCGCCCACAGATACGCAGTATTTT	CASSLQPGAPTDTQYF
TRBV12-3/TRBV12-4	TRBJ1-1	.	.	TGTGCCAGCAGTATCCGGACCAGAAACACTGAAGCTTTCTTT	CASSIRTRNTEAFF
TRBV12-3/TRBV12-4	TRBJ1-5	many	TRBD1	TGTGCCAGCAGTCGGGACAGGGGGGATCAGCCCCAGCATTTT	CASSRDRGDQPQHF
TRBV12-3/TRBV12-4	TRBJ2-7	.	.	TGTGCCAGCAGTTTTACCCACACAGGGATAAGCGAGCAGTACTTC	CASSFTHTGISEQYF
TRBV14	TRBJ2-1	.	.	TGTGCCAGCAGCCAAGAAGAATTTTCCTACAATGAGCAGTTCTTC	CASSQEEFSYNEQFF
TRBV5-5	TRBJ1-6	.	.	TGTGCCAGCAGCTTGAGGTCGTTGGGACCCCTCCACTTT	CASSLRSLGPLHF
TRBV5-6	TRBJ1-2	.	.	TGTGCCAGCAGATCAGGCCTTAACTATGGCTACACCTTC	CASRSGLNYGYTF
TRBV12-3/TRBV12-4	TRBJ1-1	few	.	TGTGCCAGCAGTTTCCCCAGGGCCGCGAACACTGAAGCTTTCTTT	CASSFPRAANTEAFF
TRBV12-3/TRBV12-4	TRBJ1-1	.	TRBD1	TGTGCCAGCAGTTTAGCTATACAGGGGTTGAACACTGAAGCTTTCTTT	CASSLAIQGLNTEAFF
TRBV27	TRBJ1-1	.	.	TGTGCCAGCGCCCTCGGGGGGTACGACACTGAAGCTTTCTTT	CASALGGYDTEAFF